These T cell receptor beta chains were read from a single sample in a study of blood T cell repertoires in COVID-19. The protocol was immunoSEQ multiplex PCR, while the TCRdb copy is restricted to in-frame clones and leaves out a portion. The repertoire holds hundreds of thousands of clones, with around 84% as singletons. The specimen sequenced was PBMCs or T cells enriched from blood (not recorded which). All receptors come from a man in his forties or fifties who had been exposed to COVID-19. CDR3s include the opening cysteine and the closing phenylalanine or tryptophan. D genes are given only for firm matches. Rows may omit the clone size; those that give it use once, few, many or a size class.

d_call: TRBD1; v_call: TRBV7-6; clone_size: -; j_call: TRBJ1-4; cdr3_nt: TGTGCCAGCAGCATACAAGCACTTACAGGGACAGGCGGAGAACTGTTTTTT; cdr3_aa: CASSIQALTGTGGELFF
d_call: TRBD1; v_call: TRBV7-3; clone_size: few; j_call: TRBJ1-2; cdr3_nt: TGTGCCAGCAGCTCAGAGACAGGGGCTCTTGGGGGCTACACCTTC; cdr3_aa: CASSSETGALGGYTF
d_call: TRBD1; v_call: TRBV5-6; clone_size: once; j_call: TRBJ2-1; cdr3_nt: TGTGCCAGCAGCCCCGGACAGGATGAGCAGTTCTTC; cdr3_aa: CASSPGQDEQFF
d_call: -; v_call: TRBV6-5; clone_size: -; j_call: TRBJ2-2; cdr3_nt: TGTGCCAGCAGTTCGGGATCTACCCCGAACACCGGGGAGCTGTTTTTT; cdr3_aa: CASSSGSTPNTGELFF
d_call: -; v_call: TRBV28; clone_size: -; j_call: TRBJ1-2; cdr3_nt: TGTGCCAGCAGTGACACTCCTAACTATGGCTACACCTTC; cdr3_aa: CASSDTPNYGYTF
d_call: -; v_call: TRBV12-3/TRBV12-4; clone_size: few; j_call: TRBJ1-1; cdr3_nt: TGTGCCAGCTGGCGGGATACGAACACTGAAGCTTTCTTT; cdr3_aa: CASWRDTNTEAFF
d_call: -; v_call: TRBV5-1; clone_size: -; j_call: TRBJ1-2; cdr3_nt: TGCGCCAGCAGCTCCGCGGGGACGGATCCCTATGGCTACACCTTC; cdr3_aa: CASSSAGTDPYGYTF
d_call: -; v_call: TRBV5-1; clone_size: -; j_call: TRBJ1-4; cdr3_nt: TGCGCCAGCAGCATTGGGACCAGGGGTAATGAAAAACTGTTTTTT; cdr3_aa: CASSIGTRGNEKLFF
d_call: -; v_call: TRBV9; clone_size: -; j_call: TRBJ2-2; cdr3_nt: TGTGCCAGCAGCGTAGTGCAGGGTTCAACCGGGGAGCTGTTTTTT; cdr3_aa: CASSVVQGSTGELFF
d_call: -; v_call: TRBV11-3; clone_size: -; j_call: TRBJ1-6; cdr3_nt: TGTGCCAGCAGCTTAGGTCGGACTCCGGGGATTTCACCCCTCCACTTT; cdr3_aa: CASSLGRTPGISPLHF
d_call: -; v_call: TRBV18; clone_size: once; j_call: TRBJ1-1; cdr3_nt: TGTGCCAGCTCACCGAACGAGGGTTGGGAGACTGAAGCTTTCTTT; cdr3_aa: CASSPNEGWETEAFF
d_call: -; v_call: TRBV7-9; clone_size: -; j_call: TRBJ1-6; cdr3_nt: TGTGCCAGCAGCTTAGCTATATCCCCCTCACCCCTCCACTTT; cdr3_aa: CASSLAISPSPLHF